The sequence of this T cell receptor beta chain was determined in a study of Graves' ophthalmopathy and Graves' hyperthyroidism. Findings and caveats of the study: Blood contained most expanded thyroid clonotypes exceeding 0.001 frequency.

This clonotype was detected ten times or more. The antigen is undetermined. Germline V gives CDR1 SQVTM, CDR2 ANQGSEA. Trimming took off 3 bases at V and 2 bases at J, with 14 bases between the two ends. This CDR3 region has 14 residues. Clinical symptoms, serum thyroxine, TRAb, thyroid ultrasound and orbital computed tomography were relied on for diagnosis. Amplification from RNA transcripts yielded the TCR beta CDR3 regions. The first round was an RT-PCR with HTBI primers, and the second round was a multiplex PCR. TCRdb used MiXCR to reprocess the multiplex PCR reads, holding one entry per CDR3 protein. In the table there are around 1,200,000 distinct CDR3 sequences, about 38% of which are singletons.

This receptor was taken from an adult man with Graves' hyperthyroidism. The chain links TRBV29-1 to TRBJ2-7; weak D call: TRBD1 (5 bases). Sequenced material: peripheral blood or thyroid tissue (not recorded which). CDR3 amino acids: CSVDGSEGAYEQYF. The DNA for the CDR3 is TGCAGCGTTGATGGGTCTGAAGGGGCCTACGAGCAGTACTTC.